The clone carrying this T cell receptor (beta chain) has a handful of counts. The ends were cut back, 5 bases at V and 2 bases at J, with 22 bases in the middle. Looked up from germline, CDR1 is SNHLY and CDR2 is FYNNEI. The CDR3 has 17 amino acids. This table comes from immunoSEQ multiplex PCR, and its TCRdb copy is limited to in-frame clones, with some not included. Altogether some 64,000 clones are present, about four fifths being singletons, with the ten largest covering just under 6.5%. The data were taken from a study of blood T cell repertoires in COVID-19. Study summary: Samples representing acute and convalescent COVID-19 were sourced from the United States, Italy and Spain. T cells, B-cell-depleted T cells, or PBMCs supplied cDNA or gDNA.

Sequences were obtained from peripheral blood. The origin of this receptor is a woman between 55 and 75 years old with acute or convalescent COVID-19. The V call is TRBV2, the J call TRBJ2-7, with D possibly TRBD2 on 5 matching bases. CDR3 in amino acids: CASSLDSSPTRTYEQYF. The CDR3 DNA reads TGTGCCAGCAGTCTGGACTCGAGTCCGACGCGAACCTACGAGCAGTACTTC.